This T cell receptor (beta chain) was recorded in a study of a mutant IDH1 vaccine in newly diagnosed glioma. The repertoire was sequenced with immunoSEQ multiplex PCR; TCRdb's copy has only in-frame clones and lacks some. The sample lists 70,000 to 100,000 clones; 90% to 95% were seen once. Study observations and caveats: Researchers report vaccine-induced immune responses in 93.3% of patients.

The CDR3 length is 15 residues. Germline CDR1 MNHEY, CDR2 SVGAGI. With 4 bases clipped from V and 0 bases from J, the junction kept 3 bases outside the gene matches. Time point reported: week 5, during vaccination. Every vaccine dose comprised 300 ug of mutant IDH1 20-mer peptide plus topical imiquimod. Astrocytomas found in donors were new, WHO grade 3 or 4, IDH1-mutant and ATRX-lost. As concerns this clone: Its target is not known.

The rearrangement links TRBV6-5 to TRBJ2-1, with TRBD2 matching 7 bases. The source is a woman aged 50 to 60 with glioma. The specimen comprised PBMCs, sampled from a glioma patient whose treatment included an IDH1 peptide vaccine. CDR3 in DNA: TGTGCCAGCAGTTTAGCGGGCAACTCCTACAATGAGCAGTTCTTC. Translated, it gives CASSLAGNSYNEQFF.